The present TCR beta chain was sequenced within a study of Graves' ophthalmopathy and Graves' hyperthyroidism. Study summary: Samples of peripheral blood were obtained at initial diagnosis, prior to treatment of any kind.

Findings and limits, study-wide: Blood was where most expanded thyroid clonotypes above 0.001 frequency also turned up.

This clonotype was counted ten times or more. Its cognate antigen is unknown. Other autoimmune disease, uncontrolled infection, pregnancy and lactation led to exclusion. As diagnostic evidence, clinical symptoms, serum thyroxine, TRAb, thyroid ultrasound and orbital computed tomography were relied upon. TCR beta CDR3 regions were amplified from RNA transcripts. RT-PCR in the first round used HTBI primers; a second-round multiplex PCR followed. TCRdb ran MiXCR on the multiplex PCR reads and lists one entry per CDR3 protein. The table lists 650,000 to 900,000 distinct CDR3 sequences, roughly two fifths of them singletons. Germline CDR1 reads MNHNY; CDR2 reads SVGAGI (reference sequence). V gave up 8 bases and J gave up 4 bases; unmatched junction bases: 11. There are 15 residues in the CDR3.

The origin of this receptor is an adult man with Graves' ophthalmopathy. The sample was peripheral blood. This rearrangement joins TRBV6-6 to TRBJ1-5, with 7 bases aligning to TRBD1. The CDR3, as DNA: TGTGCCAGCGGATTAAGGACAGGCGATAATCAGCCCCAGCATTTT. It encodes CASGLRTGDNQPQHF.